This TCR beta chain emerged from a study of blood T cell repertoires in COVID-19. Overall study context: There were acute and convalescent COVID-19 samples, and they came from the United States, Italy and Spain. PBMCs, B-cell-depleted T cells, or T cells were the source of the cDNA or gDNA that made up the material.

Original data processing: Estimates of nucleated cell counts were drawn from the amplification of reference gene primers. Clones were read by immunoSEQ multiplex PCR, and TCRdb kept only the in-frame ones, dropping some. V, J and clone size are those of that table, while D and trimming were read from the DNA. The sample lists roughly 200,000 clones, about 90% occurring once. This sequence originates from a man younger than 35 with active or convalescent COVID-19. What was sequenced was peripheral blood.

The CDR3 nucleotides read TGTGCCAGCAGCTCGGGAGGGGTTCGCACAGATACGCAGTATTTT. Its protein product is CASSSGGVRTDTQYF. The gene calls are TRBV7-8 and TRBJ2-3, with 8 bases identical to TRBD2. CDR3 length: 15 amino acids. V shed 4 bases and J 1 base; nucleotides not matched to a gene: 4. Looked up from germline, CDR1 is SGHVS and CDR2 is FQNEAQ.